This T cell receptor (beta chain) emerged from a study of blood T cells in healthy people across ages (dated by TCRdb to 2014 to 2015). For context, the study as a whole: In model experiments, template switching captured about one uniquely barcoded TCR beta cDNA molecule for every two T cells. To track age-related changes in TCR beta repertoire diversity, the study relied on deep sequencing normalized with unique cDNA molecular identifiers. The donors were split into four age groups: young (average around 15 years), middle-aged (nearly 40), aged (roughly 68) and long-lived (about 74). To avoid experimental bias, donors of different ages were spread randomly across the sequencing lanes. The study analyzed two additional independent replicas of 1 million unique cDNA reads from the same blood draw for two donors, one aged 18 to 29 and one aged 80 or older.

In the case of this clonotype: The antigen it binds to is not known. No base-level quality is on record; no much larger clone is a single base apart.

Inclusive of the bounding cysteine and phenylalanine, the CDR3 is 14 residues long. Just CDR3 DNA is preserved here, 42 bases in frame from base 1. The V end gives up 8 bases and the J end 4 bases, leaving 6 bases in the junction not matched to a gene. Sequences MNHEY (CDR1) and SVGEGT (CDR2) are obtained from the germline V gene. The library was produced with 5' RACE. Sequenced on an Illumina HiSeq 2500. A second PCR of roughly 6 to 11 cycles was run with a J-beta primer mix and a sample-barcoded 5' primer. Each TCR beta cDNA molecule received a unique molecular identifier from a template-switch 5' adaptor carrying 12 random nucleotides. Each sample yielded at least 2.5 million CDR3-containing paired-end reads. The Mint cDNA synthesis kit, primed by a TRBC-specific oligonucleotide, was used to synthesize first-strand cDNA from all RNA. Following uracil-DNA glycosylase treatment, a first 18-cycle PCR with universal primers M1SS and BC2_uni_R was performed on all cDNA. In the paper's pipeline: For normalization, 1 million high-quality reads, each with a distinct molecular identifier, were randomly selected from each sample. Reads with shared molecular identifiers were discarded instead of being binned into consensus sequences. MiTCR, run with a Q25 quality threshold and the strictest error-elimination algorithm, handled CDR3 identification, clonotype clustering and error correction. A nonparametric unseen species model using Euler transformation provided a lower-bound estimate of total TCR beta diversity. Using fastp trimming at Q25 and MiXCR clonotype assembly, TCRdb reanalyzed the public sequencing data and kept in-frame beta chains. One record per CDR3 amino acid sequence lists the most common genes and DNA. In this record, the V and J calls reflect TCRdb's handling and not the investigators' own analysis. Counted in this sample were about 640,000 distinct CDR3 sequences; around 54% of them appeared once. The ten largest clones represent 30% to 45% of the sample.

Systemically healthy Caucasian individuals from Russia, 35 to 50 in total and aged about 6 to 100 years, were included as donors. Approximately 11 milliliters of peripheral blood were drawn from each donor into EDTA-treated Vacutainer tubes. Ficoll-Paque density-gradient centrifugation was used to isolate PBMCs, with at least 6.5 million per sample. Trizol reagent was used to extract total RNA from the PBMCs, yielding at least 6 micrograms per sample. For every donor, an aliquot of PBMCs went through flow cytometry to measure the percentages of naive CD45RAhigh/CD27high T cells. General findings and caveats noted by the study authors: Bulk unsorted PBMC profiling prevented conclusive comparison of naive and antigen-experienced compartments. The CMV infection status of donors was not known, potentially confounding age-related changes in expanded clonotypes. The long-lived group showed more naive CD4+ T cells, fewer expanded clones and increased TCR diversity than the aged group, suggesting age selection. There was a strong correlation between observed TCR beta diversity and the percentage of naive T cells measured by flow cytometry. Estimates of total diversity based on one million sequenced T cells were considered lower bounds and underestimates. Observed TCR beta diversity per million T cells fell roughly linearly with age, and a significant reduction was already apparent by age roughly 41.

This TCR derives from a man in his 60s in good health. Sequencing used blood. The V and J genes are TRBV6-2 or TRBV6-3 and TRBJ2-2; 8 central nucleotides agree with TRBD1. The CDR3 corresponds to CASSETGGTGELFF. The sequence in DNA is TGTGCCAGCTCAGAAACAGGGGGCACCGGGGAGCTGTTTTTT.